Each of the 25 T cell receptor beta chains below was sequenced from the same sample in a study of cytomegalovirus exposure and HLA in healthy donors. PCR primers comprised 60 Vbeta and 13 Jbeta primers. The protocol was immunoSEQ multiplex PCR, while the TCRdb copy is restricted to in-frame clones and leaves out a portion. This table lists approximately 190,000 clones. Sequencing used PBMCs. Receptors were obtained from a boy under 18 in good health and CMV-seronegative.

The V and J genes are TRBV5-1 and TRBJ1-5; D call uncertain. CDR1 is SGHRS and CDR2 is YFSETQ in the germline V gene. The CDR3 is made up of 13 amino acids. The V and J ends lost 4 bases and 7 bases respectively, with 12 bases between them. The CDR3: CASSRLPGQPQHF. In DNA, the CDR3 is TGCGCCAGCAGCCGACTGCCGGGGCAGCCCCAGCATTTT.

The V gene is TRBV4-3, the J gene TRBJ2-3; 11 positions agree with TRBD2. Germline V gene sequence: CDR1 LGHNA, CDR2 YSLEER. The J segment lost 2 bases and the V segment lost 7 bases, leaving 5 bases of the junction unmatched. The CDR3 consists of 15 residues. CDR3 residues: CASTLSGGVTDTQYF. As DNA, the CDR3 is TGCGCCAGCACACTTAGCGGGGGGGTCACAGATACGCAGTATTTT.

The chain is built from TRBV10-3 and TRBJ2-3, with 8 bases matching TRBD2. The V gene end was trimmed by 4 bases and the J gene end by 0 bases; junction bases not matched to a gene: 6. Germline-derived CDR1 and CDR2 are ENHRY and SYGVKD. The CDR3 loop spans 16 amino acids. As DNA, the CDR3 is TGTGCCATCAGTGCCCGGGGGGGGACCAGCACAGATACGCAGTATTTT. It encodes CAISARGGTSTDTQYF.

The V and J genes are TRBV30 and TRBJ2-5; 8 nucleotides align to TRBD1. J lost 3 bases, V lost 3 bases, and 9 bases had no gene match. The CDR3 sequence is 15 residues long. Germline CDR1 reads GTSNPN; CDR2 reads SVGIG (reference sequence). The CDR3: CAWSLIGQGKETQYF. The DNA for the CDR3 is TGTGCCTGGAGCTTAATAGGACAGGGTAAAGAGACCCAGTACTTC.

J is TRBJ2-1 and V is TRBV4-1, with TRBD1 identical over 8 bases. This CDR3 is built from 16 residues. Germline loops: CDR1 MGHRA, CDR2 YSYEKL. The ends lost 1 base at V and 2 bases at J; junction bases unmatched: 4. The CDR3 sequence is CASSQVTGQAYNEQFF. CDR3 in DNA: TGCGCCAGCAGCCAAGTTACGGGACAGGCCTACAATGAGCAGTTCTTC.

The rearrangement uses TRBV7-3 and TRBJ1-1; D might be TRBD1 (6 bases). V was shortened by 2 bases and J by 4 bases, with 11 bases between the two germline ends. The CDR3 sequence is 14 residues long. Per the germline V gene, CDR1 is SGHTA and CDR2 is FQGTGA. The CDR3 region is CASSLGGRSTEAFF. The CDR3 DNA reads TGTGCCAGCAGCTTAGGGGGCAGGAGCACTGAAGCTTTCTTT.

The CDR3 sequence is CASSDRGAHGYTF. The CDR3, as DNA: TGTGCCAGCAGTGATCGGGGGGCCCATGGCTACACCTTC. The rearrangement links TRBV25-1 to TRBJ1-2; D possibly corresponds to TRBD1 (6 bases). V shed 3 bases and J shed 6 bases, with 11 bases lying between them. The germline V gene has CDR1 MGHDK and CDR2 SYGVNS. The CDR3 is 13 residues long.

This rearrangement joins TRBV6-6 to TRBJ1-6, with no clear D. Germline loops: CDR1 MNHNY, CDR2 SVGAGI (reference sequence). The CDR3 runs to 14 residues. Trimming removed 6 bases at V and 6 bases at J, with 12 bases between. The CDR3 coding sequence is TGTGCCAGCAGCAACCTCGAGGGTAATTCACCCCTCCACTTT. This sequence encodes CASSNLEGNSPLHF.

The chain recombines TRBV10-3 with TRBJ1-2; 11 nucleotides agree with TRBD1. Trimming removed 6 bases from V and 10 bases from J; junction bases left unmatched: 13. Germline V gives CDR1 ENHRY, CDR2 SYGVKD. The CDR3 spans 15 residues. Here the CDR3 reads CAIRDRGLLDDVYTF. CDR3 DNA sequence: TGTGCCATCAGGGACAGGGGGCTGCTTGATGATGTCTACACCTTC.

The V gene is TRBV15, the J gene TRBJ2-7, with no clear D. Germline V gives CDR1 LNHNV, CDR2 YYDKDF (reference sequence). Between the trimmed V and J ends, which lost 0 bases and 7 bases, there was a span of 16 bases. There are 15 residues in the CDR3. The CDR3 DNA follows: TGTGCCACCAGCAGAGATCGGGTCCTACGGAGAGAGCAGTACTTC. The encoded protein is CATSRDRVLRREQYF.

The genes are TRBV4-2 and TRBJ1-6; the match to TRBD1 covers 7 bases. J was trimmed by 8 bases and V by 2 bases; bases with no gene match: 6. Germline CDR1 LGHNA, CDR2 YNFKEQ. The CDR3 covers 15 residues. CDR3 in DNA: TGTGCCAGCAGCCAACGGAGGGACAGTCATTCACCCCTCCACTTT. Translating gives CASSQRRDSHSPLHF.

The rearrangement uses TRBV2 and TRBJ2-2, with D possibly matching TRBD1 (6 bases). Trimming took off 6 bases at V and 3 bases at J, with 11 bases between the two ends. Germline lookup yields CDR1 SNHLY and CDR2 FYNNEI. This CDR3 is built from 14 residues. The CDR3 DNA is TGTGCCAGCAGGGACAGTCGTTACACCGGGGAGCTGTTTTTT. Its translation: CASRDSRYTGELFF.

The J gene is TRBJ2-7, the V gene TRBV7-9; 9 nucleotides line up with TRBD2. V trimming: 5 bases; J trimming: 0 bases; junction bases outside the gene matches: 8. CDR3 length: 16 amino acids. Germline loops: CDR1 SEHNR, CDR2 FQNEAQ (reference sequence). CDR3 DNA: TGTGCCAGCAGCGCGGGGGGGGGCCCCGGCTCCTACGAGCAGTACTTC. It translates to CASSAGGGPGSYEQYF.

The genes are TRBV14 and TRBJ2-7; 10 bases match TRBD2. With 2 bases clipped from V and 2 bases from J, the junction kept 6 bases outside the gene matches. CDR1 and CDR2 from the germline V gene are SGHDN and FVKESK. The CDR3 sequence is 16 residues long. Here the CDR3 DNA reads TGTGCCAGCAGCCAACTAGCGGGGGTCAATCCCTACGAGCAGTACTTC. This encodes CASSQLAGVNPYEQYF.

The V call is TRBV19, the J call TRBJ1-6; 7 nucleotides match TRBD1. CDR1 and CDR2 from the germline V gene are LNHDA and SQIVND (reference sequence). Unmatched junction bases numbered 4, after V lost 3 bases and J lost 8 bases. CDR3 size: 14 residues. The CDR3, as DNA: TGTGCCAGTAGTATCGGCAGGGGGGATTCACCCCTCCACTTT. It translates to CASSIGRGDSPLHF.

In DNA, the CDR3 is TGTGCCAGCAGCTTTAAAAGACGGGGTACTGAAGCTTTCTTT. Amino acids: CASSFKRRGTEAFF. The genes are TRBV5-6 and TRBJ1-1, with D hard to call. The length of the CDR3 is 14 residues. Between the trimmed V and J ends, which lost 2 bases and 5 bases, there was a span of 13 bases. Germline V gene sequence: CDR1 SGHDT, CDR2 YYEEEE.

This chain links TRBV6-5 with TRBJ1-2, with D perhaps matching TRBD1 (6 bases). CDR1 is MNHEY, CDR2 SVGAGI, per germline. V lost 8 bases, J lost 2 bases, and 15 bases lay in between. The length of the CDR3 is 14 residues. In nucleotides, the CDR3 is TGTGCCAGCCGCGTCGACAGGAAAAACTATGGCTACACCTTC. It is translated as CASRVDRKNYGYTF.

The gene calls are TRBV6-5 and TRBJ2-3; 9 bases are shared with TRBD2. The CDR3 totals 15 residues. V dropped 6 bases and J dropped 6; count of bases not matched to a gene: 10. CDR1 is MNHEY, CDR2 SVGAGI, per germline. The CDR3 loop reads CASRLTGLAYDTQYF. The CDR3 nucleotides read TGTGCCAGCAGACTCACGGGACTAGCATACGATACGCAGTATTTT.

The chain carries TRBV28 and TRBJ2-7; 7 nucleotides align to TRBD1. The CDR3 contains 17 residues. CDR1 MDHEN and CDR2 SYDVKM come from the germline V gene. V shed 5 bases, J shed 4 bases, and the junction held 17 bases outside the gene matches. This CDR3 reads CASSLGQDGRIGYEQYF. The CDR3 DNA sequence: TGTGCCAGCAGTCTAGGACAGGACGGTAGAATAGGGTACGAGCAGTACTTC.

The gene calls are TRBV12-5 and TRBJ1-3; D is possibly TRBD1 (5 bases). Trimming stripped 6 bases from V and 2 bases from J, with 11 bases between. This CDR3 has 14 residues. Germline loops: CDR1 LGHNT, CDR2 FRNRAP. Written as DNA, the CDR3 is TGTGCTAGTGGCCAGGGCTCGGCTGGAAACACCATATATTTT. It yields the protein CASGQGSAGNTIYF.

The chain links TRBV25-1 to TRBJ2-1; D perhaps matches TRBD1 (6 bases). V lost 6 bases and J 7 bases, leaving 13 bases between the germline ends. The CDR3 has 13 residues. CDR1 is MGHDK, CDR2 SYGVNS, per germline. As DNA, the CDR3 is TGTGCCAGCAGGGGGGCCTGGGGAAATGAGCAGTTCTTC. Protein: CASRGAWGNEQFF. The full variable domain, its missing parts supplied by reference TRBV25-1 and TRBJ2-1, is EADIYQTPRYLVIGTGKKITLECSQTMGHDKMYWYQQDPGMELHLIHYSYGVNSTEKGDLSSESTVSRIRTEHFPLTLESARPSHTSQYLCASRGAWGNEQFFGPGTRLTVL.

This CDR3 is CASSAGLKDRHYGYTF. CDR3 DNA: TGTGCCAGCAGCGCAGGCTTGAAGGACAGGCACTATGGCTACACCTTC. This chain connects TRBV9 to TRBJ1-2, with 7 positions matching TRBD1. V was clipped by 3 bases and J by 3 bases; unmatched bases: 11. The CDR3 runs 16 residues. Per the germline V gene, CDR1 is SGDLS and CDR2 is YYNGEE.

The J gene is TRBJ2-2, the V gene TRBV11-2; 7 bases align to TRBD1. Germline assignment: CDR1 SGHAT and CDR2 FQNNGV. The CDR3 is made up of 15 amino acids. V dropped 4 bases and J dropped 4; count of bases not matched to a gene: 6. CDR3 region: CASSSRGIGTGELFF. In nucleotides, the CDR3 is TGTGCCAGCAGCTCCAGGGGGATCGGCACCGGGGAGCTGTTTTTT.

J is TRBJ1-2 and V is TRBV6-1, with D possibly being TRBD1 (5 bases). Trimming cost V 6 bases and J 5 bases, with 13 bases left between them. CDR1 and CDR2 (germline): MNHNS, SASEGT. The CDR3 loop spans 13 amino acids. CDR3 sequence (DNA): TGTGCCAGCAGGCCCGCGGGGGATTATGGCTACACCTTC. Its translation is CASRPAGDYGYTF.

The V call is TRBV18, the J call TRBJ2-3, with D tentatively TRBD1 (5 bases). With 0 bases removed from V and 3 bases from J, the gap between germline ends came to 10 bases. The CDR3 is made up of 15 amino acids. Germline lookup yields CDR1 KGHSH and CDR2 LQKENI. The CDR3 protein is CASSPPGHQTDTQYF. The CDR3, as DNA: TGTGCCAGCTCACCACCTGGACACCAAACAGATACGCAGTATTTT.